Reported below is one TCR beta chain. As processed by the authors: From reference gene primer amplification, estimates of nucleated cell counts were derived. Some clones are missing from TCRdb's copy, which holds only in-frame ones; the method was immunoSEQ multiplex PCR. The V and J calls and clone size come from that table; D and trimming were worked out from the DNA. The data contain about 120,000 clones, 75% to 85% of them singletons. This specimen comes from a study of blood T cell repertoires in COVID-19. Study background: The cDNA or gDNA used as material had been derived from T cells, B-cell-depleted T cells, or PBMCs.

Looked up from germline, CDR1 is KGHSH and CDR2 is LQKENI. Unmatched junction bases numbered 11, after V lost 2 bases and J lost 8 bases. This CDR3 has 15 amino acids. The sequenced sample was peripheral blood. The genes are TRBV18 and TRBJ1-2, with TRBD1 matching 7 bases. The sequence derives from a human donor in a cohort sampled during active COVID-19. The CDR3 region is CASSPAGTDVIGYTF. DNA for the CDR3: TGTGCCAGCTCACCAGCAGGGACAGACGTAATCGGCTACACCTTC.